The 15 T cell receptor beta chains below all came from one sample that was sequenced in a study of blood T cell repertoires in COVID-19. Only in-frame clones appear in the TCRdb table, and some are missing; sequencing was by immunoSEQ multiplex PCR. This table holds fewer than 80,000 clones, 89% found once. The sample was peripheral blood. These receptors originate from a woman in her 50s with active COVID-19.

The CDR3 DNA follows: TGCGCCAGCAGCCAAGATGACGGACAAACCTACGAGCAGTACTTC. It translates to CASSQDDGQTYEQYF. V and J are TRBV4-1 and TRBJ2-7, with a possible D match to TRBD1 (5 bases). Germline CDR1 is MGHRA and CDR2 is YSYEKL. The CDR3 is made up of 15 amino acids. With 0 bases removed from V and 2 bases from J, the gap between germline ends came to 11 bases.

The gene calls are TRBV5-1 and TRBJ2-5; D possibly corresponds to TRBD2 (6 bases). This CDR3 has 13 residues. The germline V gene encodes CDR1 SGHRS and CDR2 YFSETQ. The V and J ends lost 2 bases and 4 bases respectively, with 9 bases between them. This chain's CDR3 is CASSFSGVETQYF. The CDR3 bases are TGCGCCAGCAGCTTTAGCGGCGTAGAGACCCAGTACTTC.

The rearrangement joins TRBV20-1 to TRBJ2-3, with a tentative D call TRBD2 (5 bases). The CDR3 is 11 residues long. CDR1 and CDR2 (germline): DFQATT, SNEGSKA (reference sequence). Trimming removed 4 bases at V and 5 bases at J, with 7 bases between. CDR3 protein: CSAIGGDTQYF. The CDR3 DNA is TGCAGTGCTATCGGAGGAGATACGCAGTATTTT.

The CDR3 DNA sequence: TGTGCCAGCAGCTTAGCGACGGGAGCGCACAATGAGCAGTTCTTC. Encoded protein: CASSLATGAHNEQFF. This chain uses TRBV7-9 with TRBJ2-1, with D perhaps TRBD2 (6 bases). Germline CDR1 and CDR2: SEHNR and FQNEAQ (reference sequence). The CDR3 consists of 15 residues. V was clipped by 0 bases and J by 5 bases, with 11 bases between them.

J is TRBJ1-5 and V is TRBV6-5; 7 bases fit TRBD1. Germline CDR1 reads MNHEY; CDR2 reads SVGAGI. This CDR3 comprises 14 residues. The V and J ends lost 10 bases and 0 bases, in that order; junction bases with no gene match: 6. In DNA form, the CDR3 reads TGTGCCACCCGGGACAGCTATAGCAATCAGCCCCAGCATTTT. It yields the protein CATRDSYSNQPQHF.

CDR3: CASRGAGGPGELFF. CDR3 sequence (DNA): TGTGCCAGCAGGGGAGCGGGAGGGCCCGGGGAGCTGTTTTTT. The rearrangement joins TRBV6-6 to TRBJ2-2, with 10 bases that match TRBD2. The trim removed 6 bases at V and 6 bases at J, leaving 4 bases unmatched. CDR1 and CDR2 from the germline V gene are MNHNY and SVGAGI (reference sequence). CDR3 length equals 14 residues.

The genes are TRBV6-5 and TRBJ1-1; TRBD1 aligns across 8 bases. This CDR3 comprises 13 residues. Germline-derived CDR1 and CDR2 are MNHEY and SVGAGI. V gave up 8 bases and J gave up 0 bases; unmatched junction bases: 2. The CDR3 spells CASHRGMNTEAFF. The DNA of the CDR3 is TGTGCCAGCCACAGGGGGATGAACACTGAAGCTTTCTTT.

The chain links TRBV30 to TRBJ2-1; TRBD2 is a possible D gene (6 bases). The germline V gene has CDR1 GTSNPN and CDR2 SVGIG (reference sequence). Trimming cost V 3 bases and J 0 bases, with 12 bases left between them. The CDR3 sequence is 15 residues long. The CDR3 bases are TGTGCCTGGAGGGATGGGCGGGGCTCCTACAATGAGCAGTTCTTC. Residues: CAWRDGRGSYNEQFF.

J is TRBJ2-2 and V is TRBV10-2; the match to TRBD2 covers 10 bases. Unmatched junction bases numbered 7, after V lost 3 bases and J lost 9 bases. This CDR3 is built from 15 residues. CDR1 and CDR2 (germline): WSHSY, SAAADI. CDR3 nucleotides: TGCGCCAGCAGTGACGGGACTAGCGCCCCCCGGGAGCTGTTTTTT. Amino acid sequence: CASSDGTSAPRELFF.

The chain joins TRBV7-9 to TRBJ2-2, with a possible D match to TRBD2 (6 bases). This CDR3 spans 13 amino acids. Trimming took 11 bases from V and 4 from J, leaving 14 bases between them. Germline assignment: CDR1 SEHNR and CDR2 FQNEAQ (reference sequence). The CDR3 sequence: CAPGGGFTGELFF. CDR3 bases: TGTGCCCCGGGCGGAGGGTTCACCGGGGAGCTGTTTTTT.

This chain joins TRBV7-3 and TRBJ2-3; possibly TRBD2 for D (7 bases). The CDR3 is 13 amino acids. Trimming cost V 5 bases and J 8 bases, with 14 bases left between them. CDR1 SGHTA and CDR2 FQGTGA come from the germline V gene. CDR3 region: CASSVGGEGTQYF. The CDR3, as DNA: TGTGCCAGCAGCGTAGGGGGGGAAGGTACGCAGTATTTT.

V gene TRBV23-1 combines with J gene TRBJ2-7; perhaps TRBD2 as D (6 bases). TRBV23-1 is recorded as an ORF, its role being uncertain. Trimming took 6 bases from V and 4 from J, leaving 16 bases between them. The CDR3 is 14 amino acids. This CDR3 reads CASSHSGGEYEQYF. The CDR3 DNA reads TGCGCCAGCAGCCACTCAGGAGGGGAGTACGAGCAGTACTTC.

The V gene is TRBV7-2, the J gene TRBJ2-5; D may be TRBD1 (7 bases). V shed 7 bases and J shed 5 bases, with 17 bases lying between them. The CDR3 extends over 14 amino acids. Germline CDR1 is SGHTA and CDR2 is FQGNSA. Written as DNA, the CDR3 is TGTGCCAGCATCCTACAGGGGACTCGGGAGACCCAGTACTTC. It translates to CASILQGTRETQYF.

V gene TRBV19 combines with J gene TRBJ1-6, with D possibly matching TRBD1 (6 bases). This CDR3 is built from 20 residues. CDR1 and CDR2 from the germline V gene are LNHDA and SQIVND (reference sequence). Trimming shortened V by 9 bases and J by 0 bases, and 27 bases separated the two germline ends. The CDR3 DNA reads TGTGCCAGCAAGGACACAACCCTGAGGGGGTCGGACTCCTATAATTCACCCCTCCACTTT. As protein: CASKDTTLRGSDSYNSPLHF. Using reference TRBV19 and TRBJ1-6 for the parts outside the CDR3, the full variable domain is DGGITQSPKYLFRKEGQNVTLSCEQNLNHDAMYWYRQDPGQGLRLIYYSQIVNDFQKGDIAEGYSVSREKKESFPLTVTSAQKNPTAFYLCASKDTTLRGSDSYNSPLHFGNGTRLTVT.

J is TRBJ2-1 and V is TRBV9, with D tentatively TRBD2 (6 bases). The length of the CDR3 is 14 residues. Trimming pared 5 bases from V and 9 bases from J, leaving 18 bases between. Germline lookup yields CDR1 SGDLS and CDR2 YYNGEE. The CDR3 loop reads CASRAGSGGGEQFF. The CDR3 DNA reads TGTGCCAGCAGAGCAGGGTCCGGGGGTGGTGAGCAGTTCTTC. The variable domain in full, with the rest retrieved from reference TRBV9 and TRBJ2-1, is DSGVTQTPKHLITATGQRVTLRCSPRSGDLSVYWYQQSLDQGLQFLIQYYNGEERAKGNILERFSAQQFPDLHSELNLSSLELGDSALYFCASRAGSGGGEQFFGPGTRLTVL.